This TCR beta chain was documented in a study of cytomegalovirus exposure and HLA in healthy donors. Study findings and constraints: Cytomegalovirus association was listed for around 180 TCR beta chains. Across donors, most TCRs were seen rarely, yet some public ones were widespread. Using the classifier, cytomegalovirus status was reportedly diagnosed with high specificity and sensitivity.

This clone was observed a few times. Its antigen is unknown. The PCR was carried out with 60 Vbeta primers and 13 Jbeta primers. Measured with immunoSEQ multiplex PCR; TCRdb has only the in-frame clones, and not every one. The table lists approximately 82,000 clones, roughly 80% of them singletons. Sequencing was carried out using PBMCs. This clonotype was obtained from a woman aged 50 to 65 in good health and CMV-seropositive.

CDR3 protein: CASSQVQTGGSEAFF. CDR3 bases: TGTGCCAGCAGCCAAGTTCAAACGGGGGGCAGTGAAGCTTTCTTT. The V call is TRBV5-4, the J call TRBJ1-1; TRBD1 might be the D (6 bases). Trimming removed 4 bases from V and 7 bases from J, with 20 bases in between. This CDR3 is built from 15 residues. Germline V gives CDR1 SGHNT, CDR2 YYREEE (reference sequence).